This T cell receptor beta chain was identified during a study of cytomegalovirus exposure and HLA in healthy donors. Study as a whole: Ancestry clustering placed 70% to 85% of under 450 genotyped donors in the Caucasian-associated cluster.

PCR was performed using 60 Vbeta and 13 Jbeta primers. Sequencing was performed with immunoSEQ multiplex PCR; in TCRdb, only in-frame clones are kept and a portion is missing. The sample has more than 200,000 clones; approximately 81% are singletons. Sequencing was done on a sample of PBMCs. The receptor was isolated from a human donor in good health.

CDR3 loop: CASSEGQNSGNTIYF. In DNA, the CDR3 is TGTGCCAGCAGTGAGGGACAAAACTCTGGAAACACCATATATTTT. The chain joins TRBV6-1 to TRBJ1-3, with D possibly being TRBD1 (6 bases). Germline CDR1 is MNHNS and CDR2 is SASEGT. The V gene lost 3 bases and the J gene lost 0 bases, with 9 bases spanning the gap. There are 15 residues in the CDR3.